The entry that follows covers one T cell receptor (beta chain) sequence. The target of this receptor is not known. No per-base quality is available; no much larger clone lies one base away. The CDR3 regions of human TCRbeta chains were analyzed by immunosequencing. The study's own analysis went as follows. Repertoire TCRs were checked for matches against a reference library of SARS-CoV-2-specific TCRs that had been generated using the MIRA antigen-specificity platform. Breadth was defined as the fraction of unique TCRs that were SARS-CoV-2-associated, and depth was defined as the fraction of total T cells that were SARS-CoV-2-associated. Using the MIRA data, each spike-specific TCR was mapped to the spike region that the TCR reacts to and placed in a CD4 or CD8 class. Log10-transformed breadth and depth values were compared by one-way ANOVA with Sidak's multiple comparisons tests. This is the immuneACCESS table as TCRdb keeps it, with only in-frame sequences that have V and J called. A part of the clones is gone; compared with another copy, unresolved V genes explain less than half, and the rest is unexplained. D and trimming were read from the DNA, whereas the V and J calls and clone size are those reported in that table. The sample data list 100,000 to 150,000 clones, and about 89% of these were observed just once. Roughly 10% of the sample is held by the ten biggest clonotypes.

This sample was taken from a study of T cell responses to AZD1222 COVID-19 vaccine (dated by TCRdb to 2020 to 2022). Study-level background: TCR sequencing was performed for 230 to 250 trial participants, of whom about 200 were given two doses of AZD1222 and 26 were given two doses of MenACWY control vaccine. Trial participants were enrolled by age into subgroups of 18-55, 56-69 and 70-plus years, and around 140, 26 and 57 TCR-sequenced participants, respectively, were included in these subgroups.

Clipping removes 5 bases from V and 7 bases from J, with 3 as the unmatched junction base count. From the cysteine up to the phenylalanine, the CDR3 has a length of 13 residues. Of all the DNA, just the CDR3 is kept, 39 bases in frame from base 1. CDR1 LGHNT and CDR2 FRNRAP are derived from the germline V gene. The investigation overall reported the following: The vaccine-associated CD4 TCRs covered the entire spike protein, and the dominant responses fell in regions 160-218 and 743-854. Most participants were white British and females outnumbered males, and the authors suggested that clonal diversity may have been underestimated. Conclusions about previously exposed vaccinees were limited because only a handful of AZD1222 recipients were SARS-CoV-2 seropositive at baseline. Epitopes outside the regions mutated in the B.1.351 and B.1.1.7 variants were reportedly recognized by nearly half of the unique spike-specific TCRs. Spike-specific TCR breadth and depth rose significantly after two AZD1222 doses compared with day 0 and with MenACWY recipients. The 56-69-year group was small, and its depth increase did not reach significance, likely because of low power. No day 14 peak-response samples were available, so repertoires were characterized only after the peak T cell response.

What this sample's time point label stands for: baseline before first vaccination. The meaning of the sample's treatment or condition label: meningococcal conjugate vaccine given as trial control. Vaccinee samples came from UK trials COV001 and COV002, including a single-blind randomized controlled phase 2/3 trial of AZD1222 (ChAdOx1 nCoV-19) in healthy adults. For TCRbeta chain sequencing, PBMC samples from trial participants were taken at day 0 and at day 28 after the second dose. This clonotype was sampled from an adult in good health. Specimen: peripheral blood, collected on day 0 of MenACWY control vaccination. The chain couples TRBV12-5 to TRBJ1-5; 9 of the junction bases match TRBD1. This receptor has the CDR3 CASGKQGAQPQHF. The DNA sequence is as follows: TGTGCTAGTGGTAAACAGGGGGCCCAGCCCCAGCATTTT.